Listed here are 5 T cell receptor beta chains from one sample, sequenced in a study of blood T cell repertoires in COVID-19. Here immunoSEQ multiplex PCR was the method, and the copy in TCRdb shows in-frame clones only, minus some. Of approximately 140,000 clones in the sample, 84% are singletons; the top ten hold approximately 9%. The sequenced sample was peripheral blood. These receptors originate from a man aged 25-45 years with COVID-19, enrolled during active disease.

This clone showed up just a few times. The chain is built from TRBV27 and TRBJ2-3, with 9 positions matching TRBD1. V was pared by 8 bases and J by 5 bases, with 11 bases of the junction left unmatched. This CDR3 has 15 amino acids. Germline CDR1 and CDR2: MNHEY and SMNVEV (reference sequence). CDR3 DNA sequence: TGTGCCAGCCTTAAACAGGGGGCGCCGGGAGATACGCAGTATTTT. It is translated as CASLKQGAPGDTQYF.

The J gene is TRBJ2-5, the V gene TRBV7-8; 9 positions agree with TRBD2. Losses at the gene ends were 1 base for V and 8 bases for J; bases not matched to a gene: 5. The CDR3 has 14 residues. Germline V gene sequence: CDR1 SGHVS, CDR2 FQNEAQ. The CDR3 spells CASSLGLADLTQYF. CDR3 nucleotide sequence: TGTGCCAGCAGCTTAGGACTAGCGGACCTTACCCAGTACTTC.

The chain joins TRBV6-5 to TRBJ1-4; TRBD1 is a possible D gene (6 bases). CDR3 length: 14 residues. CDR1 MNHEY and CDR2 SVGAGI come from the germline V gene. Trimming removed 7 bases at V and 2 bases at J, with 11 bases between. The CDR3 DNA sequence: TGTGCCAGCAAGAGGGGGGGTACTAATGAAAAACTGTTTTTT. It translates to CASKRGGTNEKLFF.

The rearrangement links TRBV2 to TRBJ2-1; 7 positions match TRBD1. V lost 4 bases and J lost 0; bases outside the gene matches: 9. Germline-derived CDR1 and CDR2 are SNHLY and FYNNEI. The CDR3 is made up of 17 amino acids. CDR3 sequence: CASSGEGARSSYNEQFF. CDR3 bases: TGTGCCAGCAGTGGCGAGGGGGCTAGGAGCTCCTACAATGAGCAGTTCTTC.

This chain uses TRBV5-1 with TRBJ1-5; D not resolved. Germline values: CDR1 SGHRS, CDR2 YFSETQ. The V and J ends lost 4 bases and 0 bases respectively, with 11 bases between them. CDR3 length: 15 residues. The CDR3 here is CASSVTGNSNQPQHF. Here the CDR3 DNA reads TGCGCCAGCAGCGTGACGGGGAATAGCAATCAGCCCCAGCATTTT.